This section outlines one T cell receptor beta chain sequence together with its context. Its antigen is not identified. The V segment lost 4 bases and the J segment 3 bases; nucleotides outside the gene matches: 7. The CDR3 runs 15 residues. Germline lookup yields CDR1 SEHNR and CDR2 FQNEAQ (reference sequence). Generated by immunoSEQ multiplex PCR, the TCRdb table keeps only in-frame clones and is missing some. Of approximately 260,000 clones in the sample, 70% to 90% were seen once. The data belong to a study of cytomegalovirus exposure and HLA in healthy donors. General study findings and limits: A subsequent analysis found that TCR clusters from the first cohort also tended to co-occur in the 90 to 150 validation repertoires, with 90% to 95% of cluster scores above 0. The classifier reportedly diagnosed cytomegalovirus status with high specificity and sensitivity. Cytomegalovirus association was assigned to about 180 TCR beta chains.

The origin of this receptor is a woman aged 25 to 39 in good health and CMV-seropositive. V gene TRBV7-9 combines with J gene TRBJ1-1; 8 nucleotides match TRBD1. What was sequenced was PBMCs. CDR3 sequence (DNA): TGTGCCAGCAGCTCCCAGGTGACAGGGGACACTGAAGCTTTCTTT. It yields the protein CASSSQVTGDTEAFF. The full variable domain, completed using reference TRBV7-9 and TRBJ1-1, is DTGVSQNPRHKITKRGQNVTFRCDPISEHNRLYWYRQTLGQGPEFLTYFQNEAQLEKSRLLSDRFSAERPKGSFSTLEIQRTEQGDSAMYLCASSSQVTGDTEAFFGQGTRLTVV.